This T cell receptor (beta chain) originates from a study of post-analysis software for immune sequencing data. Study context: Courses of disease covered relapsing-remitting, secondary progressive and progressive-relapsing multiple sclerosis.

Every TCR beta cDNA library bore unique molecular identifiers. It was from about 0.98 to 11 million T cells that about half a million cDNA molecules came. One entry per CDR3 protein, called by TCRdb with MiXCR from the PCR reads. The sample lists about 560,000 distinct CDR3 sequences; about 40% were seen once. Remarks on this clonotype: Its target is unknown.

Germline values: CDR1 SNHLY, CDR2 FYNNEI. V lost 5 bases to trimming and J lost 10 bases, with 13 bases between them. The CDR3 consists of 12 residues. Whole-study findings and limits: Versus controls, multiple sclerosis patients showed significantly lower diversity (normalized Chao1). Compared with controls, patients had more of about 5 TRBV segments, including TRBV5-6, TRBV5-1 and TRBV20-1.

Sequencing used blood. The clonotype was recovered from a girl between 5 and 17 years old with multiple sclerosis. The chain couples TRBV2 to TRBJ2-3; D possibly uses TRBD1 or TRBD2 (5 bases each). The CDR3 DNA sequence: TGTGCCAGCAGTACAAGGGACGGAGCGCAGTATTTT. As protein: CASSTRDGAQYF.